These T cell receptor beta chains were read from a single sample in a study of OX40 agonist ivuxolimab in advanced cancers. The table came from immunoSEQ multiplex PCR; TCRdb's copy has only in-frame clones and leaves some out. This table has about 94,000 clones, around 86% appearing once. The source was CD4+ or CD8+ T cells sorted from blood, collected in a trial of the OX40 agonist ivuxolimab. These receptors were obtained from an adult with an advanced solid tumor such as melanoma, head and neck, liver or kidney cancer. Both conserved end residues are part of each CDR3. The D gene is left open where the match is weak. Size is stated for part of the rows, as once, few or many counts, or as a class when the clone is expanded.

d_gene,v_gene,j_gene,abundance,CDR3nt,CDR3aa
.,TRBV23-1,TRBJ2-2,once,TGCGCATCACGGATAACAGACACCGGGGAGCTGTTTTTT,CASRITDTGELFF
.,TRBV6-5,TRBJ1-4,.,TGTGCCAGCAGTCCGTATAAGAAAACTAATGAAAAACTGTTTTTT,CASSPYKKTNEKLFF
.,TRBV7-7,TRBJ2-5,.,TGTGCTAGCAGCTGGCTCCGGGGCTCAGGGGAGACCCAGTACTTC,CASSWLRGSGETQYF
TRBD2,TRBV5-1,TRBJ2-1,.,TGCGCCAGCAGCCCCGGCGGGGTAGCGGGTGCCGTCTGGGAACAGTTCTTC,CASSPGGVAGAVWEQFF
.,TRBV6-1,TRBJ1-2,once,TGTGCCAGCAGTGAAACAGGCAACTATGGCTACACCTTC,CASSETGNYGYTF
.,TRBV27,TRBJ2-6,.,TGTGCCAGCAGTCGAAATCCCAGGGGAGACAACGTCCTGACTTTC,CASSRNPRGDNVLTF
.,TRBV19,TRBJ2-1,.,TGTGCCAGTAGTACCCCACCCTCTAGCATGGTGGGCAATGAGCAGTTCTTC,CASSTPPSSMVGNEQFF
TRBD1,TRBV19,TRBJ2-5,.,TGTGCCAGCAGCCGGGACAGGGGGACAGAGACCCAGTACTTC,CASSRDRGTETQYF
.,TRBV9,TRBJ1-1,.,TGTGCCAGCTGCCAAGGGCCTTTCACTGAAGCTTTCTTT,CASCQGPFTEAFF
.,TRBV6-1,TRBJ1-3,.,TGTGCCAGCAGTCAAGGGTCTCTCTCTGGAAACACCATATATTTT,CASSQGSLSGNTIYF
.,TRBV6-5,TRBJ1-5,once,TGTGCCAGCAGATCCGACGGATATAGCAATCAGCCCCAGCATTTT,CASRSDGYSNQPQHF
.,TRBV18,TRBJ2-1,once,TGTGCCAGCTCACCAAGGGAAGGCTTTAGCTCCTACAATGAGCAGTTCTTC,CASSPREGFSSYNEQFF
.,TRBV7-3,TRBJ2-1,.,TGTGCCAGCAGCCTCCTGGGGCCCAATGAGCAGTTCTTC,CASSLLGPNEQFF
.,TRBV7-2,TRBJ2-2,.,TGTGCCAGCAGCTTCACCCCGAGGTACACCGGGGAGCTGTTTTTT,CASSFTPRYTGELFF
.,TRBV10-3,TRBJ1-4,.,TGTGCCGTTCAGGGGATGGGGAATGAAAAACTGTTTTTT,CAVQGMGNEKLFF
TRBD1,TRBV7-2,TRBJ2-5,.,TGTGCCAGCAGCTTAAGACAATCCGGGACAGGGGGCGCGGAGACCCAGTACTTC,CASSLRQSGTGGAETQYF
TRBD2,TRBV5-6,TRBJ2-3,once,TGTGCCAGCAGCTTGGAGAGTAGCGGGGGGCGCACAGATACGCAGTATTTT,CASSLESSGGRTDTQYF
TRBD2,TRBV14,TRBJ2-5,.,TGTGCCAGCAGCCAGAATAGCGGGGTGTTGGAGACCCAGTACTTC,CASSQNSGVLETQYF
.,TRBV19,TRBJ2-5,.,TGTGCCAGTAGTATACGTAGGGGAACAGCCCAAGAGACCCAGTACTTC,CASSIRRGTAQETQYF
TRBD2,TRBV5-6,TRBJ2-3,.,TGTGCCAGCAGCCCGACTAGCGGGTATGGCACAGATACGCAGTATTTT,CASSPTSGYGTDTQYF
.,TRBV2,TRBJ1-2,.,TGTGCCAGCAGTGGTTTGGGTTACGCCGGCTACACCTTC,CASSGLGYAGYTF
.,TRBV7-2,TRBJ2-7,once,TGTGCCAGCAGCCCGGGACCCACACACGTCTACGAGCAGTACTTC,CASSPGPTHVYEQYF
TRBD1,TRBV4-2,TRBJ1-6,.,TGTGCCAGCAGCCAAGGGCGGGACAGCTATAATTCACCCCTCCACTTT,CASSQGRDSYNSPLHF
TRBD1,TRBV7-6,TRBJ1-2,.,TGTGCCAGCAGCCTTGGACAGGGAATAGGTGGCTACACCTTC,CASSLGQGIGGYTF
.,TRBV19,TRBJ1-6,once,TGTGCCAGTAGTATAGGAGGATTGGGTAATTCACCCCTCCACTTT,CASSIGGLGNSPLHF
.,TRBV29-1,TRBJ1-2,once,TGCAGCGTTGAACGGGGACTCCTTAAGGCCTATGGCTACACCTTC,CSVERGLLKAYGYTF
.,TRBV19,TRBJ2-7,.,TGTGCCAGTGCCGGGACGGCCTCCTACGAGCAGTACTTC,CASAGTASYEQYF
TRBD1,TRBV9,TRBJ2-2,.,TGTGCCAGCAGCCCCCAAGGGAGGACAGGGGGCTTCTCGTCGAACACCGGGGAGCTGTTTTTT,CASSPQGRTGGFSSNTGELFF
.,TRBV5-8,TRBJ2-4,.,TGTGCCAGCAGCAACGGCCGTTACGGGGACATTCAGTACTTC,CASSNGRYGDIQYF
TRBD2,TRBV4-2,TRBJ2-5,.,TGTGCCAGCAGCCAGACTAGCGGGGGGGCCCGGGAGACCCAGTACTTC,CASSQTSGGARETQYF
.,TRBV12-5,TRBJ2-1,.,TGTGCTAGTGGTGGGACGTCTAGGTGGGTGAATGAGCAGTTCTTC,CASGGTSRWVNEQFF
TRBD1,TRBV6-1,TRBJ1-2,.,TGTGCCAGCAGTCGGGACAGAATCTATGGCTACACCTTC,CASSRDRIYGYTF
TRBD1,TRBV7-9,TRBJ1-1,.,TGTGCCAGCAGCCAGGGGGGTCGGAACACTGAAGCTTTCTTT,CASSQGGRNTEAFF
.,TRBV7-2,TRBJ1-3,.,TGTGCCAGCAGCTTAGAAAGGAGAAACACCATATATTTT,CASSLERRNTIYF
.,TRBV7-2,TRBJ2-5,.,TGTGCCAGCAGCTTCAGGGAGACCCAGTACTTC,CASSFRETQYF
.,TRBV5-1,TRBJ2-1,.,TGCGCCAGCAGCTTGGGACTTACCTACAATGAGCAGTTCTTC,CASSLGLTYNEQFF
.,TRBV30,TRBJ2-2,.,TGTGCCTGGAGTGTAATTGGTAGGGTGAACACCGGGGAGCTGTTTTTT,CAWSVIGRVNTGELFF
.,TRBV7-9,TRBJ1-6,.,TGTGCCAGCAGCGCCTACAGGGATCGGTCACCCCTCCACTTT,CASSAYRDRSPLHF
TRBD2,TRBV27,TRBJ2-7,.,TGTGCCAGCAGTTTTGGGCGGGGGGTAGACGAGCAGTACTTC,CASSFGRGVDEQYF
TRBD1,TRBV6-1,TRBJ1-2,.,TGTGCCAGCACGACAGGGGAGAGGAACTATGGCTACACCTTC,CASTTGERNYGYTF
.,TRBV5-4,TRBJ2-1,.,TGTGCCAGCAGCTCGCCGGGACCCGGGGCTTTCAATGAGCAGTTCTTC,CASSSPGPGAFNEQFF
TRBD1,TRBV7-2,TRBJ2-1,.,TGTGCCAGCAGCTTTAGCACCGGGACAGGGTTTAATGAGCAGTTCTTC,CASSFSTGTGFNEQFF
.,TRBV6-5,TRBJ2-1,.,TGTGCCAGCAGTTACTCGATACGTGGTGAGCAGTTCTTC,CASSYSIRGEQFF
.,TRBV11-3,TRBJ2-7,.,TGTGCCAGCGAGAGCTCCTACGAGCAGTACTTC,CASESSYEQYF
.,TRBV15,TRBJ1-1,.,TGTGCCACCAGCAGAGTGGGGCGGGCTGAAGCTTTCTTT,CATSRVGRAEAFF